This T cell receptor (beta chain) was captured by sequencing in a study of type 1 regulatory T cells. Looking at the study overall: T-allo10 is an in vitro-generated, Tr1-enriched CD4 T cell product specific for alloantigen.

TCRdb called the reads again in MiXCR, with one record for every CDR3 protein. The sample lists about 71,000 distinct CDR3 sequences, more than 20% seen once, with around 8.1% in the top ten. Comments on this clonotype: Its cognate antigen is unknown.

General study results and limits: Compared with non-type 1 regulatory T cells, type 1 regulatory T cells showed a more restricted TCR repertoire.

The sequencing sample was made of cultured type 1 regulatory T (Tr1) cells, either the whole culture or a sorted fraction (not recorded which). This TCR came from a human donor in good health.

The DNA of the CDR3 is TGTGCCAGCAGTTTGGGTTACTACGAGCAGTACTTC. It encodes CASSLGYYEQYF. This chain connects TRBV12-3 or TRBV12-4 to TRBJ2-7; D call uncertain. The CDR3 extends over 12 amino acids. Trimming shortened V by 3 bases and J by 3 bases, and 6 bases separated the two germline ends.